These 18 T cell receptor beta chains came from one sample sequenced in a study of cytomegalovirus exposure and HLA in healthy donors. A multiplex PCR was run with 60 Vbeta primers and 13 Jbeta primers. The repertoire was sequenced with immunoSEQ multiplex PCR; TCRdb's copy has only in-frame clones and lacks some. Among 99,000 or so clones listed, less than 85% were seen once. Sequencing input: PBMCs. These receptors were collected from a woman younger than 30 in good health and CMV-seropositive.

The J gene is TRBJ1-1, the V gene TRBV6-5, with 7 bases lining up with TRBD1. CDR1 and CDR2 (germline): MNHEY, SVGAGI. The CDR3 sequence is 12 residues long. Unmatched junction bases numbered 3, after V lost 10 bases and J lost 1 base. The CDR3 spells CATRTGNTEAFF. In DNA form, the CDR3 reads TGTGCCACTCGGACAGGGAACACTGAAGCTTTCTTT.

V and J are TRBV27 and TRBJ1-5; 8 nucleotides match TRBD1. The ends lost 4 bases at V and 5 bases at J; junction bases unmatched: 4. The CDR3 loop spans 14 amino acids. Germline CDR1 MNHEY, CDR2 SMNVEV (reference sequence). CDR3 sequence: CASSSATGDQPQHF. Here the CDR3 DNA reads TGTGCCAGCAGTTCCGCGACAGGGGATCAGCCCCAGCATTTT.

The chain recombines TRBV29-1 with TRBJ2-6; the match to TRBD1 covers 12 bases. Germline V gives CDR1 SQVTM, CDR2 ANQGSEA. V was pared by 5 bases and J by 2 bases, with 4 bases of the junction left unmatched. The CDR3 has 16 residues. CDR3 DNA: TGCAGCGTTTCCCGGGACAGGGGGCCTGGGGCCAACGTCCTGACTTTC. As protein: CSVSRDRGPGANVLTF. The whole variable domain, remainder taken from reference TRBV29-1 and TRBJ2-6, is SAVISQKPSRDICQRGTSLTIQCQVDSQVTMMFWYRQQPGQSLTLIATANQGSEATYESGFVIDKFPISRPNLTFSTLTVSNMSPEDSSIYLCSVSRDRGPGANVLTFGAGSRLTVL.

The V gene is TRBV9, the J gene TRBJ2-3; D may be TRBD1 (6 bases). The germline CDR1 and CDR2 sequences are SGDLS and YYNGEE. The V end was cut by 0 bases, the J end by 2 bases, with 10 bases between. The CDR3 extends over 15 amino acids. In nucleotides, the CDR3 is TGTGCCAGCAGCGTAGAGGGGACAATCACAGATACGCAGTATTTT. Amino acid sequence: CASSVEGTITDTQYF.

The chain links TRBV4-2 to TRBJ2-3, with D perhaps matching TRBD2 (6 bases). V was cut by 0 bases and J by 2 bases, with 12 bases left in between. Looked up from germline, CDR1 is LGHNA and CDR2 is YNFKEQ. This CDR3 has 16 amino acids. The CDR3, as DNA: TGTGCCAGCAGCCAAGATCGTGGAGGGAACACAGATACGCAGTATTTT. Translated, it gives CASSQDRGGNTDTQYF.

The chain carries TRBV2 and TRBJ1-4; 9 positions agree with TRBD1. This CDR3 has 14 residues. Germline loops: CDR1 SNHLY, CDR2 FYNNEI. V shed 6 bases, J shed 5 bases, and the junction held 4 bases outside the gene matches. CDR3 coding DNA: TGTGCCAGCAGACAGGGGACAGGGAATGAAAAACTGTTTTTT. It specifies CASRQGTGNEKLFF.

Details on this clone: This sample includes further DNA sequences coding for the same CDR3. J is TRBJ2-7 and V is TRBV2; 7 nucleotides align to TRBD1. The CDR3 has 13 amino acids. V was pared by 8 bases and J by 2 bases, with 6 bases of the junction left unmatched. Germline V CDR1 and CDR2: SNHLY, FYNNEI. CDR3 coding DNA: TGTGCCAGCGGAAGACAGGGAGCCTACGAGCAGTACTTC. This sequence encodes CASGRQGAYEQYF. Filled out from reference TRBV2 and TRBJ2-7, the complete variable domain reads EPEVTQTPSHQVTQMGQEVILRCVPISNHLYFYWYRQILGQKVEFLVSFYNNEISEKSEIFDDQFSVERPDGSNFTLKIRSTKLEDSAMYFCASGRQGAYEQYFGPGTRLTVT.

CDR3 loop: CASSLRLAQYEQYF. Written as DNA, the CDR3 is TGTGCCAGCAGTTTGAGGCTAGCGCAATACGAGCAGTACTTC. The V gene is TRBV28, the J gene TRBJ2-7; TRBD2 is a possible D gene (6 bases). CDR3 length equals 14 residues. V lost 3 bases, J lost 4 bases, and 13 bases lay in between. Germline V gene data show CDR1 as MDHEN and CDR2 as SYDVKM.

The rearrangement joins TRBV15 to TRBJ2-6; D possibly corresponds to TRBD1 (6 bases). The V gene lost 0 bases and the J gene lost 3 bases, with 9 bases spanning the gap. Germline-derived CDR1 and CDR2 are LNHNV and YYDKDF (reference sequence). The CDR3 sequence is 16 residues long. CDR3 nucleotides: TGTGCCACCAGCAGAGATGGGGGCAGTGGGGCCAACGTCCTGACTTTC. This sequence encodes CATSRDGGSGANVLTF. Full variable domain (missing parts from reference TRBV15 and TRBJ2-6): DAMVIQNPRYQVTQFGKPVTLSCSQTLNHNVMYWYQQKSSQAPKLLFHYYDKDFNNEADTPDNFQSRRPNTSFCFLDIRSPGLGDTAMYLCATSRDGGSGANVLTFGAGSRLTVL.

The chain carries TRBV28 and TRBJ2-7, with TRBD2 matching 7 bases. From germline, CDR1 is MDHEN and CDR2 SYDVKM. The V and J ends lost 6 bases and 6 bases, in that order; junction bases with no gene match: 8. This CDR3 region has 13 residues. CDR3 amino acids: CASSGAGRLEQYF. The CDR3 region has the DNA TGTGCCAGCAGCGGGGCCGGGAGGCTCGAGCAGTACTTC.

This clone has just one count. The gene calls are TRBV30 and TRBJ2-7; D remains ambiguous. Germline values: CDR1 GTSNPN, CDR2 SVGIG (reference sequence). Between the trimmed V and J ends, which lost 2 bases and 1 base, there was a span of 9 bases. The CDR3 runs 13 residues. The CDR3 DNA reads TGTGCCTGGAGTCCCCTAGAGTCCTACGAGCAGTACTTC. This codes for CAWSPLESYEQYF.

Here the CDR3 reads CASSRGTGPTGELFF. The CDR3 coding sequence is TGTGCCAGCAGCCGGGGGACAGGGCCTACCGGGGAGCTGTTTTTT. This chain joins TRBV27 and TRBJ2-2; TRBD1 aligns across 9 bases. With 6 bases clipped from V and 5 bases from J, the junction kept 7 bases outside the gene matches. The germline V gene encodes CDR1 MNHEY and CDR2 SMNVEV (reference sequence). The CDR3 sequence is 15 residues long.

CDR3 sequence reads: CASSIGELETQYF. CDR3 bases: TGTGCCAGCAGCATCGGAGAGCTGGAGACCCAGTACTTC. This chain links TRBV7-8 with TRBJ2-5; D is unresolved. CDR3 size: 13 residues. The germline V and J ends were trimmed by 5 bases and 5 bases, with 12 bases remaining between them. Germline values: CDR1 SGHVS, CDR2 FQNEAQ.

The chain joins TRBV5-1 to TRBJ2-7; tentative D call: TRBD2 (6 bases). The V gene lost 7 bases and the J gene lost 5 bases, with 19 bases spanning the gap. The germline CDR1 and CDR2 sequences are SGHRS and YFSETQ. This CDR3 has 14 amino acids. In nucleotides, the CDR3 is TGCGCCAGCTGCCCGGAGGGCCTCGGTAACGAGCAGTACTTC. Residues: CASCPEGLGNEQYF. The full variable domain, completed using reference TRBV5-1 and TRBJ2-7, is KAGVTQTPRYLIKTRGQQVTLSCSPISGHRSVSWYQQTPGQGLQFLFEYFSETQRNKGNFPGRFSGRQFSNSRSEMNVSTLELGDSALYLCASCPEGLGNEQYFGPGTRLTVT.

The chain employs TRBV5-5 and TRBJ1-4; D is ambiguous. The CDR3 sequence is 13 residues long. V was trimmed by 1 base and J by 6 bases, leaving 7 bases between them. Germline-derived CDR1 and CDR2 are SGHKS and YYEKEE (reference sequence). CDR3 region: CASSLWADEKLFF. For the CDR3, the DNA is TGTGCCAGCAGCTTGTGGGCAGATGAAAAACTGTTTTTT.

V usage is TRBV28 and J usage is TRBJ1-4, with a weak D call TRBD1 (5 bases). Looked up from germline, CDR1 is MDHEN and CDR2 is SYDVKM. The CDR3 is 14 amino acids. V was trimmed by 3 bases and J by 10 bases, leaving 15 bases between them. CDR3 sequence (DNA): TGTGCCAGCAGTTTTGGGTTAGGGGAGGCAAAACTGTTTTTT. Translation gives CASSFGLGEAKLFF.

The chain recombines TRBV27 with TRBJ2-7; tentative D call: TRBD1 (6 bases). V lost 6 bases and J lost 2, with 14 bases in between. The germline CDR1 and CDR2 sequences are MNHEY and SMNVEV (reference sequence). This CDR3 is 14 amino acids long. The CDR3 reads CASRETQGPYEQYF. The CDR3 DNA sequence: TGTGCCAGCAGGGAAACACAGGGACCCTACGAGCAGTACTTC.

The gene calls are TRBV30 and TRBJ1-4, with 7 bases matching TRBD1. The CDR3 length is 15 residues. Unmatched junction bases numbered 9, after V lost 1 base and J lost 7 bases. Germline V gene lookup returns CDR1 GTSNPN and CDR2 SVGIG (reference sequence). The CDR3: CAWSEGSGGSEKLFF. The DNA of the CDR3 is TGTGCCTGGAGTGAAGGTTCAGGGGGAAGTGAAAAACTGTTTTTT.